The clone carrying this T cell receptor beta chain was detected only a few times. Its antigen remains unknown. Use of 60 Vbeta and 13 Jbeta primers characterized the PCR. Clones were read by immunoSEQ multiplex PCR, and TCRdb kept only the in-frame ones, dropping some. This sample has under 150,000 clones, with about 80% found just once. The data are from a study of cytomegalovirus exposure and HLA in healthy donors. General study results and limits: HLA allele associations emerged for about 18,000 TCR beta sequences in a later analysis, at 0.05 false discovery rate. In a later analysis, a genetic analysis reported fewer productive-TCR N-insertions in an Asian-associated ancestry cluster than the cohort average. Beyond CMV serostatus, there was no information to go on about immune exposure. V- and J-gene trimming in TCR beta was tied to a missense DCLRE1C variant by an analysis performed later.

Germline V CDR1 and CDR2: MNHEY, SVGAGI. V lost 6 bases to trimming and J lost 1 base, with 12 bases between them. The length of the CDR3 is 14 residues. The rearrangement links TRBV6-5 to TRBJ1-1, with TRBD1 as a possible D gene (6 bases). The specimen sequenced was PBMCs. The sequence was collected from a woman in her forties in good health and CMV-seronegative. The CDR3 DNA reads TGTGCCAGCAGCATGGGACAAACGAACACTGAAGCTTTCTTT. It yields the protein CASSMGQTNTEAFF.